This is a list of T cell receptor beta chains from one sample in a study of T cells in Graves' hyperthyroidism and ophthalmopathy. TCRdb passed the multiplex PCR reads through MiXCR, listing each CDR3 protein once. The table has about 590,000 distinct CDR3 sequences, 14% seen once. The material sequenced was blood. These receptors were taken from a woman aged 18-35 years with Graves' ophthalmopathy. Each CDR3 is given with its conserved first and last residue. The D gene is left open where the match is weak. Size is stated for part of the rows, as once, few or many counts, or as a class when the clone is expanded.

D,V,J,length,size,DNA,CDR3
TRBD2,TRBV6-1,TRBJ2-7,15,NA,TGTGCCAGCAGCGAAGGACTAGCGGAGTCCTACGAGCAGTACTTC,CASSEGLAESYEQYF
NA,TRBV9,TRBJ1-2,15,few,TGTGCCAGCAGCGGGGGAGGGAAAAGGTGGGATGGCTACACCTTC,CASSGGGKRWDGYTF
NA,TRBV30,TRBJ2-7,15,many,TGTGCCTGGAGTAAGGGGCAGGGGAAATCCTACGAGCAGTACTTC,CAWSKGQGKSYEQYF
TRBD2,TRBV4-1,TRBJ2-1,16,NA,TGCGCCAGCAGCCAAGGACCGGGACTAGCGGTGAATGAGCAGTTCTTC,CASSQGPGLAVNEQFF
NA,TRBV6-1,TRBJ1-4,15,NA,TGTGCCAGCAGTTCCGGACAGAGTCGTAATGAAAAACTGTTTTTT,CASSSGQSRNEKLFF
TRBD2,TRBV28,TRBJ2-2,18,NA,TGTGCCAGCAGCCCCTTCGGACTAGCGGGAGGGCCGACCGGGGAGCTGTTTTTT,CASSPFGLAGGPTGELFF
NA,TRBV5-7,TRBJ2-2,14,few,TGTGCCAGCAGCTTGTTCAGGCCCACCGGGGAGCTGTTTTTT,CASSLFRPTGELFF
TRBD2,TRBV7-9,TRBJ2-3,15,few,TGTGCCAGCAGCCCAACCTATAGCGGGAGAGATACGCAGTATTTT,CASSPTYSGRDTQYF
TRBD2,TRBV4-1,TRBJ2-7,17,NA,TGCGCCAGCAGCCAAGGCGCGAGGATGGGAGGGCCAACCGAGCAGTACTTC,CASSQGARMGGPTEQYF
TRBD2,TRBV11-2,TRBJ2-5,15,few,TGTGCCAGCAGTCCTGGACTAGCGTTTGGGGAGACCCAGTACTTC,CASSPGLAFGETQYF
NA,TRBV3-1,TRBJ2-2,13,many,TGTGCCAGCAGCCAAGGCCTCACCGGGGAGCTGTTTTTT,CASSQGLTGELFF
TRBD2,TRBV20-1,TRBJ2-1,14,many,TGCAGTGCCACCATGCGGGAGGTGATCAATGAGCAGTTCTTC,CSATMREVINEQFF
NA,TRBV30,TRBJ2-3,13,few,TGTGCCTCGGTGGGGGTAAGCACAGATACGCAGTATTTT,CASVGVSTDTQYF
NA,TRBV7-3,TRBJ1-1,14,many,TGTGCCAGCAGCTCGACGGGTTCTGGCACTGAAGCTTTCTTT,CASSSTGSGTEAFF
NA,TRBV6-5,TRBJ1-2,15,many,TGTGCCAGCAGTTACTCGGCAGGGTTAGGCTATGGCTACACCTTC,CASSYSAGLGYGYTF
NA,TRBV28,TRBJ2-2,18,NA,TGTGCCAGCAGCTACGGGACATGGATGACCGCGAACACCGGGGAGCTGTTTTTT,CASSYGTWMTANTGELFF
NA,TRBV2,TRBJ1-6,14,many,TGTGCCAGCAGTGTGGAGGGGTTTAATTCACCCCTCCACTTT,CASSVEGFNSPLHF
TRBD1,TRBV7-2,TRBJ2-7,16,NA,TGTGCCAGCAGCTTATGGTATGAGGACAGGTCCTACGAGCAGTACTTC,CASSLWYEDRSYEQYF
NA,TRBV27,TRBJ2-2,17,once,TGTGCCAGCAGTTTATCGGGGGGCGGAGGGAACACCGGGGAGCTGTTTTTT,CASSLSGGGGNTGELFF
TRBD2,TRBV4-2,TRBJ2-1,22,NA,TGTGCCAGCAGCCGATTAGTGGGTCCTAGCGGGAGAGAACGAGGGTCCTACAATGAGCAGTTCTTC,CASSRLVGPSGRERGSYNEQFF
TRBD1,TRBV24-1,TRBJ1-2,15,many,TGTGCCACCAGGGCCACCGGGACAGGGATGGATGGCTACACCTTC,CATRATGTGMDGYTF
TRBD1,TRBV11-3,TRBJ2-1,15,many,TGTGCCAGCAGCCCCGGGACAGTTATCTACAATGAGCAGTTCTTC,CASSPGTVIYNEQFF
NA,TRBV19,TRBJ1-1,18,few,TGTGCCAGTAGTATAGTGTGGGGAGGGACCGCCTTGGGCACTGAAGCTTTCTTT,CASSIVWGGTALGTEAFF
NA,TRBV25-1,TRBJ2-2,15,NA,TGTGCCAGCAGTCCTCCATCGGTGAACACCGGGGAGCTGTTTTTT,CASSPPSVNTGELFF
NA,TRBV5-6,TRBJ2-6,17,NA,TGTGCCAGCAGCTTGGCGTACAGGGCACCTGGGGCCAACGTCCTGACTTTC,CASSLAYRAPGANVLTF
NA,TRBV5-5,TRBJ1-5,14,NA,TGTGCCAGCAGCCCGGCCCTGGCGGCGGGGCCCCAGCATTTT,CASSPALAAGPQHF
NA,TRBV20-1,TRBJ2-1,14,many,TGCAGTGCTAGAAAAGGGGACTCTAACAATGAGCAGTTCTTC,CSARKGDSNNEQFF
NA,TRBV28,TRBJ2-7,16,many,TGTGCCAGCAGTCCCTGGACCTCAGTAGACTCCTACGAGCAGTACTTC,CASSPWTSVDSYEQYF
NA,TRBV6-5,TRBJ1-4,15,few,TGTGCCAGCAGTTACGTTTCGTCCGGGGCGGAAAAACTGTTTTTT,CASSYVSSGAEKLFF
NA,TRBV24-1,TRBJ2-7,15,few,TGTGCCACCAGTGACCCGACATTGAGCTCCTACGAGCAGTACTTC,CATSDPTLSSYEQYF
TRBD2,TRBV30,TRBJ2-7,17,few,TGTGCCTGGAGTCCCTCCCTGACTAGCGGGAGAGGCTACGAGCAGTACTTC,CAWSPSLTSGRGYEQYF
NA,TRBV30,TRBJ2-1,19,few,TGTGCCTGGAAGACAGATGGGTTACCTCGAGGGGGCTCCTACAATGAGCAGTTCTTC,CAWKTDGLPRGGSYNEQFF
TRBD1,TRBV4-1,TRBJ1-4,16,NA,TGCGCCAGCAGCCGTGGGACAGGGGTTGCGGATGAAAAACTGTTTTTT,CASSRGTGVADEKLFF